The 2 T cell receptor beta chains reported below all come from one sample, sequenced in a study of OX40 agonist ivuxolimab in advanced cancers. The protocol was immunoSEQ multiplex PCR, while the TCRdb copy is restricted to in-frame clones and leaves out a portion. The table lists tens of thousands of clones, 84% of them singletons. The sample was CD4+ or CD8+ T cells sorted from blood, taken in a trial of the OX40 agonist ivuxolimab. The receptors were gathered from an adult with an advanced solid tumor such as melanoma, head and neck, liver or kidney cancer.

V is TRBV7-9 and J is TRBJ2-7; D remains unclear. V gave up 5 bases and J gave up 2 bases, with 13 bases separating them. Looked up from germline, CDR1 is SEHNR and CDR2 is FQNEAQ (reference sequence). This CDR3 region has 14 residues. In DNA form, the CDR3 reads TGTGCCAGCAGCCAGAACATACACCCCTACGAGCAGTACTTC. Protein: CASSQNIHPYEQYF.

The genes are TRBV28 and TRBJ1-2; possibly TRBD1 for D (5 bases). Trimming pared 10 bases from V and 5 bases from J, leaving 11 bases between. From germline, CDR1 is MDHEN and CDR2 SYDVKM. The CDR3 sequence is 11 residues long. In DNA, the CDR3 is TGTGCCACTCGGAGGGGTTATGGCTACACCTTC. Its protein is CATRRGYGYTF.